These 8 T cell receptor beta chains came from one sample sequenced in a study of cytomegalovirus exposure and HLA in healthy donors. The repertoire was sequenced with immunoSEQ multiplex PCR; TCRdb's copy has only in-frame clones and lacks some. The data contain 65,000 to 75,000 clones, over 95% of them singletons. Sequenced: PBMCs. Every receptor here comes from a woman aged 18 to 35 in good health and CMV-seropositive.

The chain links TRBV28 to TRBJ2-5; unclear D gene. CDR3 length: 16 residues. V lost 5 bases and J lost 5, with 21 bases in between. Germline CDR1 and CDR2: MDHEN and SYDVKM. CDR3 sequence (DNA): TGTGCCAGCAGTCTCCTCGACAACCCCGCCCGGGAGACCCAGTACTTC. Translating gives CASSLLDNPARETQYF.

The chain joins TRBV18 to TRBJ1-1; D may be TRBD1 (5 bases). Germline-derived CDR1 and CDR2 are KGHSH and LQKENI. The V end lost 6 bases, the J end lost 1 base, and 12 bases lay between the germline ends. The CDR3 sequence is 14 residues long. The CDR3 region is CASSPGRENTEAFF. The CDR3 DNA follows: TGTGCCAGCTCCCCCGGCAGGGAGAACACTGAAGCTTTCTTT.

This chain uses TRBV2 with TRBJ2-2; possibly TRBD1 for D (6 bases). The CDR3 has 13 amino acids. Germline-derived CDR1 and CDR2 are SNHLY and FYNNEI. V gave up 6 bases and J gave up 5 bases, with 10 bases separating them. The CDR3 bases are TGTGCCAGCAGGCCTACAGGGACCGGGGAGCTGTTTTTT. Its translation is CASRPTGTGELFF.

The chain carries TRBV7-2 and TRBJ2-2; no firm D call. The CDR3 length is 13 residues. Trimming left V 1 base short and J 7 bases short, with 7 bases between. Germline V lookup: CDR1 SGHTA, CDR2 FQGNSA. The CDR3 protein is CASSLVLYGELFF. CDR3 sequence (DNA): TGTGCCAGCAGCTTAGTTTTATACGGGGAGCTGTTTTTT.

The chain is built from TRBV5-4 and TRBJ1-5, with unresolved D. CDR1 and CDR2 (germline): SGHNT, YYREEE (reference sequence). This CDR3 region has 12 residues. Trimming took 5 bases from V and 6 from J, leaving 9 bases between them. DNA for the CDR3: TGTGCCAGCAGTCTACCGGGTCAGCCCCAGCATTTT. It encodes CASSLPGQPQHF.

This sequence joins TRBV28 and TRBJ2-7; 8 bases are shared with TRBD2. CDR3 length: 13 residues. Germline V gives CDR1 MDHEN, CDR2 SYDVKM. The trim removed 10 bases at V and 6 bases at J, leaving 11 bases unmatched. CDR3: CATTWDAGGEQYF. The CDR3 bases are TGTGCCACCACATGGGACGCGGGGGGCGAGCAGTACTTC.

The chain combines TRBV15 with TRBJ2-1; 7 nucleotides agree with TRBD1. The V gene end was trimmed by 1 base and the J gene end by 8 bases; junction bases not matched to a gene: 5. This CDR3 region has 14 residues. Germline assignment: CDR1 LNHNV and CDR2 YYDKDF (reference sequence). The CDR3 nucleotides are TGTGCCACCAGCAGAGTGACAGGGACCCATGAGCAGTTCTTC. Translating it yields CATSRVTGTHEQFF.

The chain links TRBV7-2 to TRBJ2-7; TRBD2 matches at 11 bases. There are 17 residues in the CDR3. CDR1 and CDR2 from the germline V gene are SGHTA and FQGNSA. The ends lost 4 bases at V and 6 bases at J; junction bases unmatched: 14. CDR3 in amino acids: CASSSRRGLAGGGEQYF. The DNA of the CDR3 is TGTGCCAGCAGCTCCCGAAGGGGGCTAGCGGGAGGTGGCGAGCAGTACTTC.